These 24 T cell receptor beta chains share one sample of origin, sequenced in a study of cytomegalovirus exposure and HLA in healthy donors. A multiplex PCR was run with 60 Vbeta primers and 13 Jbeta primers. Clones were sequenced by immunoSEQ multiplex PCR, and TCRdb holds only the in-frame ones, with some missing. The table lists about 190,000 clones, approximately 87% of them singletons. The specimen sequenced was PBMCs. These receptors originate from a man aged 25-45 years in good health and CMV-seronegative.

V is TRBV7-2 and J is TRBJ1-5, with a tentative D call TRBD1 (6 bases). Germline lookup yields CDR1 SGHTA and CDR2 FQGNSA. Trimming stripped 1 base from V and 0 bases from J, with 13 bases between. The CDR3 runs to 17 residues. The CDR3 coding sequence is TGTGCCAGCAGCTTAGGGGTCAACAGGGATAGCAATCAGCCCCAGCATTTT. Its protein is CASSLGVNRDSNQPQHF.

CDR3: CASSLYLERGAGEAFF. DNA for the CDR3: TGTGCCAGCAGCTTATACCTGGAGCGGGGCGCGGGTGAAGCTTTCTTT. The chain uses TRBV11-2 and TRBJ1-1, with D tentatively TRBD1 (5 bases). Trimming left V 2 bases short and J 7 bases short, with 20 bases between. Germline CDR1 reads SGHAT; CDR2 reads FQNNGV. The CDR3 has 16 residues. The entire variable domain, with the rest obtained from reference TRBV11-2 and TRBJ1-1, is as follows: EAGVAQSPRYKIIEKRQSVAFWCNPISGHATLYWYQQILGQGPKLLIQFQNNGVVDDSQLPKDRFSAERLKGVDSTLKIQPAKLEDSAVYLCASSLYLERGAGEAFFGQGTRLTVV.

The chain links TRBV18 to TRBJ2-7, with D possibly TRBD1 on 6 matching bases. Trimming pared 2 bases from V and 5 bases from J, leaving 16 bases between. CDR3 length: 15 residues. Germline V CDR1 and CDR2: KGHSH, LQKENI. CDR3 sequence (DNA): TGTGCCAGCTCACCATTTACCGGGACAAGTAACGAGCAGTACTTC. Its translation is CASSPFTGTSNEQYF. The full variable domain, completed using reference TRBV18 and TRBJ2-7, is NAGVMQNPRHLVRRRGQEARLRCSPMKGHSHVYWYRQLPEEGLKFMVYLQKENIIDESGMPKERFSAEFPKEGPSILRIQQVVRGDSAAYFCASSPFTGTSNEQYFGPGTRLTVT.

V is TRBV4-1 and J is TRBJ2-7; no clear D. The CDR3 length is 13 residues. CDR1 and CDR2 (germline): MGHRA, YSYEKL. With 1 base removed from V and 0 bases from J, the gap between germline ends came to 4 bases. The CDR3 protein is CASSQGSSYEQYF. Written as DNA, the CDR3 is TGCGCCAGCAGCCAAGGTAGCTCCTACGAGCAGTACTTC.

The V and J genes are TRBV11-3 and TRBJ2-5; the D gene is possibly TRBD2 (5 bases). Trimming shortened V by 5 bases and J by 3 bases, and 10 bases separated the two germline ends. The CDR3 is 13 residues long. Germline V CDR1 and CDR2: SGHNT, YENEEA. CDR3 sequence reads: CASSVNSEETQYF. The DNA for the CDR3 is TGTGCCAGCAGCGTGAATAGCGAAGAGACCCAGTACTTC.

The CDR3 protein is CASSVGSSGAYNEQFF. CDR3 coding DNA: TGTGCCAGCAGCGTAGGATCTAGCGGCGCCTACAATGAGCAGTTCTTC. The chain uses TRBV9 and TRBJ2-1; 7 bases fit TRBD2. CDR3 length: 16 amino acids. Trimming removed 0 bases from V and 2 bases from J; junction bases left unmatched: 5. Germline V gives CDR1 SGDLS, CDR2 YYNGEE.

This chain links TRBV11-3 with TRBJ2-3; D remains ambiguous. CDR3 size: 13 residues. The germline V gene has CDR1 SGHNT and CDR2 YENEEA. The V end lost 1 base, the J end lost 6 bases, and 8 bases lay between the germline ends. The CDR3 region is CASSLGLLDTQYF. In nucleotides, the CDR3 is TGTGCCAGCAGCTTAGGACTTTTGGATACGCAGTATTTT.

This clone was seen once. This chain links TRBV2 with TRBJ2-7; TRBD1 aligns across 7 bases. CDR1 SNHLY and CDR2 FYNNEI come from the germline V gene. Unmatched junction bases numbered 14, after V lost 8 bases and J lost 4 bases. There are 15 residues in the CDR3. CDR3 in DNA: TGTGCCAGCGCCCAAGGGACAGTCCAGTGGTACGAGCAGTACTTC. Translated: CASAQGTVQWYEQYF.

The chain carries TRBV19 and TRBJ1-5, with TRBD1 as a possible D gene (5 bases). Trimming removed 5 bases at V and 6 bases at J, with 11 bases between. Germline V lookup: CDR1 LNHDA, CDR2 SQIVND (reference sequence). The CDR3 is made up of 13 amino acids. The DNA of the CDR3 is TGTGCCAGTAGTCAGGGTATTAGTCAGCCCCAGCATTTT. It yields the protein CASSQGISQPQHF.

The rearrangement links TRBV5-1 to TRBJ1-2; D remains unclear. Between the trimmed V and J ends, which lost 2 bases and 8 bases, there was a span of 19 bases. Germline V gene lookup returns CDR1 SGHRS and CDR2 YFSETQ. The CDR3 is 15 residues long. The CDR3 DNA follows: TGCGCCAGCAGCTTAGAGGGCAGAGCCTTAGGGGGCTACACCTTC. This codes for CASSLEGRALGGYTF.

The rearrangement joins TRBV27 to TRBJ2-7, with 7 bases that match TRBD2. Germline V gene data show CDR1 as MNHEY and CDR2 as SMNVEV (reference sequence). V shed 2 bases and J 0 bases; nucleotides not matched to a gene: 4. The CDR3 has 15 residues. CDR3 nucleotides: TGTGCCAGCAGTTTAGGTCGCGGGAGCTCCTACGAGCAGTACTTC. The encoded protein is CASSLGRGSSYEQYF.

J is TRBJ2-2 and V is TRBV28; possible D gene TRBD1, 6 bases. CDR1 is MDHEN, CDR2 SYDVKM, per germline. With 5 bases removed from V and 6 bases from J, the gap between germline ends came to 13 bases. The CDR3 sequence is 14 residues long. The CDR3 region has the DNA TGTGCCAGCAGTGGGGTACAGGGTTCCGGGGAGCTGTTTTTT. Translating gives CASSGVQGSGELFF.

The chain couples TRBV10-1 to TRBJ2-7; TRBD2 matches 11 bases. CDR1 and CDR2 from the germline V gene are WNHNN and SYGVQD (reference sequence). The J segment lost 0 bases and the V segment lost 6 bases, leaving 22 bases of the junction unmatched. The CDR3 runs 21 residues. The CDR3 sequence: CASRPLAAGHRTSGFSYEQYF. In DNA form, the CDR3 reads TGCGCCAGCAGGCCCCTCGCTGCGGGACACCGGACTAGCGGGTTCTCCTACGAGCAGTACTTC.

The genes are TRBV2 and TRBJ1-6, with D tentatively TRBD1 (6 bases). V was cut by 7 bases and J by 10 bases, with 20 bases left in between. The CDR3 runs 15 residues. Germline V gene lookup returns CDR1 SNHLY and CDR2 FYNNEI. This chain's CDR3 is CASTNQGTEVSPLHF. In nucleotides, the CDR3 is TGTGCCAGCACTAACCAGGGGACCGAGGTGTCACCCCTCCACTTT.

The J gene is TRBJ1-1, the V gene TRBV18, with a weak D call TRBD1 (6 bases). V lost 4 bases and J 0 bases, leaving 15 bases between the germline ends. Germline lookup yields CDR1 KGHSH and CDR2 LQKENI. This CDR3 has 16 amino acids. CDR3 DNA: TGTGCCAGCTCACTCAAGGAAGCAGGGGTGAACACTGAAGCTTTCTTT. Protein product: CASSLKEAGVNTEAFF.

The chain recombines TRBV29-1 with TRBJ1-2; 10 nucleotides align to TRBD1. The germline CDR1 and CDR2 sequences are SQVTM and ANQGSEA. CDR3 length: 14 residues. The trim removed 7 bases at V and 4 bases at J, leaving 9 bases unmatched. CDR3 in DNA: TGCAGCGCGACCCCGGACAGGGGGGCCTATGGCTACACCTTC. It yields the protein CSATPDRGAYGYTF.

The chain uses TRBV30 and TRBJ2-5, with a tentative D call TRBD1 (5 bases). This CDR3 is 12 amino acids long. Germline V gene sequence: CDR1 GTSNPN, CDR2 SVGIG (reference sequence). Trimming took off 2 bases at V and 5 bases at J, with 9 bases between the two ends. The CDR3 loop reads CAWSSGSETQYF. The CDR3 DNA reads TGTGCCTGGAGTTCAGGGTCGGAGACCCAGTACTTC.

This clone was counted between two and nine times. The J gene is TRBJ2-5, the V gene TRBV4-3; no reliable D call. Germline CDR1 and CDR2: LGHNA and YSLEER. The CDR3 length is 14 residues. Trimming shortened V by 0 bases and J by 4 bases, and 9 bases separated the two germline ends. The CDR3 DNA is TGCGCCAGCAGCCAAGATCTCAGAGGAGAGACCCAGTACTTC. Protein: CASSQDLRGETQYF.

This chain connects TRBV6-6 to TRBJ1-3; 8 positions match TRBD1. Germline lookup yields CDR1 MNHNY and CDR2 SVGAGI (reference sequence). The J segment lost 2 bases and the V segment lost 5 bases, leaving 2 bases of the junction unmatched. The CDR3 covers 14 residues. The CDR3: CASSTQGAGNTIYF. The CDR3 DNA sequence: TGTGCCAGCAGTACACAGGGGGCTGGAAACACCATATATTTT.

About this clone: A junction boundary mismatches the germline segment, possibly from a read error. V usage is TRBV5-1 and J usage is TRBJ2-6; tentatively, D is TRBD1 (6 bases). Germline-derived CDR1 and CDR2 are SGHRS and YFSETQ. This CDR3 comprises 17 residues. CDR3 coding DNA: TGCGCCAGCAGCTCCAGGGCAGGGGTTCCTGGGGCCAACGGCCTGACTTTC. Amino acids: CASSSRAGVPGANGLTF.

The chain has TRBV5-4 and TRBJ1-2; 7 bases agree with TRBD1. V trimming: 0 bases; J trimming: 6 bases; junction bases outside the gene matches: 5. The germline CDR1 and CDR2 sequences are SGHNT and YYREEE (reference sequence). This CDR3 is built from 14 residues. The CDR3 sequence is CASSLVWQGDGYTF. The CDR3 DNA reads as TGTGCCAGCAGCTTGGTTTGGCAGGGGGATGGCTACACCTTC.

CDR3 sequence reads: CASSIAPGNPNFSGANVLTF. Here the CDR3 DNA reads TGTGCCAGTAGTATAGCGCCGGGAAATCCGAATTTCTCTGGGGCCAACGTCCTGACTTTC. The chain recombines TRBV19 with TRBJ2-6, with D possibly being TRBD2 (5 bases). Germline CDR1 reads LNHDA; CDR2 reads SQIVND (reference sequence). Trimming took 1 base from V and 0 from J, leaving 19 bases between them. The CDR3 has 20 amino acids.

The gene calls are TRBV5-1 and TRBJ2-7; TRBD1 matches at 7 bases. This CDR3 is built from 13 residues. From germline, CDR1 is SGHRS and CDR2 YFSETQ. With 4 bases clipped from V and 2 bases from J, the junction kept 3 bases outside the gene matches. Here the CDR3 reads CASSSDRAYEQYF. Written as DNA, the CDR3 is TGCGCCAGCAGCAGTGACAGGGCCTACGAGCAGTACTTC.

The V and J genes are TRBV5-1 and TRBJ2-5; 7 bases map to TRBD1. Germline CDR1 and CDR2: SGHRS and YFSETQ. V trimming: 0 bases; J trimming: 2 bases; junction bases outside the gene matches: 1. CDR3 size: 14 residues. Written as DNA, the CDR3 is TGCGCCAGCAGCTTGGGGGACAGACAAGAGACCCAGTACTTC. It specifies CASSLGDRQETQYF. Complete variable domain (other parts from reference TRBV5-1 and TRBJ2-5): KAGVTQTPRYLIKTRGQQVTLSCSPISGHRSVSWYQQTPGQGLQFLFEYFSETQRNKGNFPGRFSGRQFSNSRSEMNVSTLELGDSALYLCASSLGDRQETQYFGPGTRLLVL.